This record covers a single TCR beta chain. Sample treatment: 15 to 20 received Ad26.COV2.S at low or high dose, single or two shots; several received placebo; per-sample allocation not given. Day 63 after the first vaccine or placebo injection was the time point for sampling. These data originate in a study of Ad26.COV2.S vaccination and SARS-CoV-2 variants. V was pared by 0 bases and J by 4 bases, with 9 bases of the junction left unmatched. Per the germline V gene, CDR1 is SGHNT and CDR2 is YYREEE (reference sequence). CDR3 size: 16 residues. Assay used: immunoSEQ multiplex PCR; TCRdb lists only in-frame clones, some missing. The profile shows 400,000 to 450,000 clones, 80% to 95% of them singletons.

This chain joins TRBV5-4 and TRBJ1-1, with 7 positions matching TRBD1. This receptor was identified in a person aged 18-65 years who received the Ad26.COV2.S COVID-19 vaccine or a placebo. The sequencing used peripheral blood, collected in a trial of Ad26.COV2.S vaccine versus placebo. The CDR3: CASSLVGQRKGTEAFF. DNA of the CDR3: TGTGCCAGCAGCTTGGTGGGACAGAGAAAGGGCACTGAAGCTTTCTTT.